The present T cell receptor (beta chain) was sequenced within a study of T cell responses to AZD1222 COVID-19 vaccine. Sequenced by immunoSEQ multiplex PCR; TCRdb stores in-frame clones only, minus some. The sample holds roughly 140,000 clones, around 85% seen once. The ends were cut back, 5 bases at V and 0 bases at J, with 13 bases in the middle. The CDR3 is 16 residues long. Per the germline V gene, CDR1 is MNHEY and CDR2 is SMNVEV (reference sequence). The sample was peripheral blood, taken after recovery from COVID-19. This chain uses TRBV27 with TRBJ1-4, with D unclear. The clonotype comes from an adult who had recovered from COVID-19. The CDR3 reads CASSQRAVATNEKLFF. For the CDR3, the DNA is TGTGCCAGCAGTCAACGGGCCGTTGCAACTAATGAAAAACTGTTTTTT. The complete variable domain, with remaining parts taken from reference TRBV27 and TRBJ1-4, reads EAQVTQNPRYLITVTGKKLTVTCSQNMNHEYMSWYRQDPGLGLRQIYYSMNVEVTDKGDVPEGYKVSRKEKRNFPLILESPSPNQTSLYFCASSQRAVATNEKLFFGSGTQLSVL.